These 14 T cell receptor beta chains came from one sample sequenced in a study of blood T cell repertoires in COVID-19 (TCRdb year 2020). The method behind the library was the immunoSEQ multiplex PCR assay. Entries here come from immuneACCESS through TCRdb and include only in-frame sequences with V and J called. Some clones fail to appear in such tables; in the studies checked, an unresolved V gene covers under half of the shortfall, and the cause of the remainder is unknown. The sample table shows some 190,000 clones, and 80% to 90% are seen once. The ten biggest clones cover 1.5% of the sample. The material sequenced was peripheral blood. The receptors were sampled from a young man with active or convalescent COVID-19.

The V and J genes are TRBV6-5 and TRBJ2-1; TRBD1 is a possible D gene (6 bases). Looked up from germline, CDR1 is MNHEY and CDR2 is SVGAGI. The CDR3 contains 15 residues. Trimming pared 6 bases from V and 5 bases from J, leaving 17 bases between. The CDR3 region has the DNA TGTGCCAGCAGGGGGGCCCACGTTGGCCACAATGAGCAGTTCTTC. Encoded protein: CASRGAHVGHNEQFF.

This chain joins TRBV27 and TRBJ2-1; TRBD2 is a possible D gene (6 bases). The germline gives CDR1 MNHEY, CDR2 SMNVEV (reference sequence). The CDR3 is made up of 16 amino acids. The ends were cut back, 3 bases at V and 7 bases at J, with 19 bases in the middle. The CDR3 protein is CASSLLGGGWLNEQFF. The CDR3 DNA reads as TGTGCCAGCAGTTTGTTGGGGGGTGGTTGGCTTAATGAGCAGTTCTTC.

The chain has TRBV29-1 and TRBJ2-7; 10 positions match TRBD1. V shed 4 bases and J 4 bases; nucleotides not matched to a gene: 7. Germline V gives CDR1 SQVTM, CDR2 ANQGSEA. The CDR3 extends over 14 amino acids. The CDR3 loop is CSVVRGQGPYEQYF. The CDR3 bases are TGCAGCGTTGTTCGGGGACAGGGGCCATACGAGCAGTACTTC.

The J gene is TRBJ2-2, the V gene TRBV5-6; 9 bases map to TRBD1. Per germline, CDR1 SGHDT and CDR2 YYEEEE. The CDR3 loop spans 15 amino acids. With V trimmed by 4 bases and J by 4 bases, 5 bases remained unmatched. CDR3 loop: CASSGGTGFTGELFF. CDR3 DNA sequence: TGTGCCAGCAGCGGTGGGACAGGGTTCACCGGGGAGCTGTTTTTT.

This chain links TRBV12-3 or TRBV12-4 with TRBJ1-5; D not resolved. Between the trimmed V and J ends, which lost 5 bases and 9 bases, there was a span of 14 bases. The CDR3 has 13 residues. The DNA for the CDR3 is TGTGCCAGCAGTCAAGATACCCGGGGGCCCCAGCATTTT. It translates to CASSQDTRGPQHF.

This chain connects TRBV7-9 to TRBJ2-1; a weak D match, TRBD2 (5 bases). The CDR3 covers 14 residues. V was shortened by 1 base and J by 6 bases, with 10 bases between the two germline ends. Germline CDR1 and CDR2: SEHNR and FQNEAQ (reference sequence). The CDR3 DNA reads TGTGCCAGCAGCTTAGTACGGGGAACCAATGAGCAGTTCTTC. This codes for CASSLVRGTNEQFF.

This clone was detected a few times. This chain joins TRBV6-4 and TRBJ2-1; TRBD2 is a possible D gene (5 bases). Germline CDR1 MRHNA, CDR2 SNTAGT. The CDR3 runs to 13 residues. Trimming took 0 bases from V and 10 from J, leaving 10 bases between them. DNA for the CDR3: TGTGCCAGCAGTGACTCTCTTGGGAGCGAGCAGTTCTTC. Its protein product is CASSDSLGSEQFF.

V is TRBV10-2 and J is TRBJ2-7, with D hard to call. Germline V CDR1 and CDR2: WSHSY, SAAADI. Trimming took off 3 bases at V and 3 bases at J, with 3 bases between the two ends. The CDR3 totals 11 residues. CDR3: CASSDIYEQYF. DNA of the CDR3: TGCGCCAGCAGTGATATCTACGAGCAGTACTTC.

The chain carries TRBV6-2 or TRBV6-3 and TRBJ2-6; the D gene is possibly TRBD1 (5 bases). V dropped 1 base and J dropped 0 bases, with 13 bases sitting between them. Per germline, CDR1 MNHEY and CDR2 SVGEGT. The CDR3 length is 18 residues. This CDR3 reads CASSYWAGQDSGANVLTF. The DNA of the CDR3 is TGTGCCAGCAGTTACTGGGCAGGGCAGGACTCTGGGGCCAACGTCCTGACTTTC.

This sequence joins TRBV9 and TRBJ2-1; 12 nucleotides match TRBD2. Germline V CDR1 and CDR2: SGDLS, YYNGEE. The CDR3 has 17 amino acids. V was pared by 1 base and J by 8 bases, with 10 bases of the junction left unmatched. The CDR3 DNA is TGTGCCAGCAGCGTAACAGCTAGCGGGGGGGTTTGGGATGAGCAGTTCTTC. Translation gives CASSVTASGGVWDEQFF.

J is TRBJ1-5 and V is TRBV27; D is possibly TRBD1 (6 bases). The V gene's germline CDR1 is MNHEY and CDR2 SMNVEV (reference sequence). Trimming shortened V by 6 bases and J by 6 bases, and 15 bases separated the two germline ends. The CDR3 is 14 amino acids. CDR3 amino acids: CASRPTGPRQPQHF. The CDR3 nucleotides read TGTGCCAGCAGACCTACAGGGCCCCGTCAGCCCCAGCATTTT.

This clone was counted a single time. One end of the junction is discordant with germline, which a read error may explain. This rearrangement joins TRBV27 to TRBJ2-1, with TRBD2 identical over 9 bases. The CDR3 totals 14 residues. Germline-derived CDR1 and CDR2 are MNHEY and SMNVEV (reference sequence). The CDR3 spells CASSLVGTSRNGIF. The CDR3 coding sequence is TGTGCCAGCAGTTTGGTAGGGACTAGCCGTAATGGAATCTTC.

This rearrangement joins TRBV5-6 to TRBJ1-1, with no clear D. This CDR3 spans 15 amino acids. Trimming pared 4 bases from V and 6 bases from J, leaving 19 bases between. From germline, CDR1 is SGHDT and CDR2 YYEEEE. CDR3 sequence reads: CASSRDTPVEPEAFF. CDR3 in DNA: TGTGCCAGCAGCCGAGACACCCCCGTTGAACCTGAAGCTTTCTTT. The whole variable domain, remainder taken from reference TRBV5-6 and TRBJ1-1, is DAGVTQSPTHLIKTRGQQVTLRCSPKSGHDTVSWYQQALGQGPQFIFQYYEEEERQRGNFPDRFSGHQFPNYSSELNVNALLLGDSALYLCASSRDTPVEPEAFFGQGTRLTVV.

The chain combines TRBV30 with TRBJ1-5; no reliable D call. V lost 1 base and J lost 3, with 19 bases in between. The V gene's germline CDR1 is GTSNPN and CDR2 SVGIG (reference sequence). CDR3 length equals 17 residues. DNA of the CDR3: TGTGCCTGGAGTGCGAGGTTAGGCTCTGTTTCCAATCAGCCCCAGCATTTT. Its translation is CAWSARLGSVSNQPQHF.